Presented here are 20 T cell receptor beta chains from one specimen sequenced in a study of blood T cell repertoires in COVID-19. TCRdb's table, derived via immunoSEQ multiplex PCR, lists solely in-frame clones and lacks some. The sample contains 55,000 to 80,000 clones, roughly 81% of which appear only once. The specimen was peripheral blood. These receptors all stem from a human donor in a cohort sampled during active COVID-19.

This sequence joins TRBV27 and TRBJ2-7, with 10 bases fitting TRBD2. Trimming removed 6 bases from V and 1 base from J; junction bases left unmatched: 6. CDR1 and CDR2 from the germline V gene are MNHEY and SMNVEV (reference sequence). There are 15 residues in the CDR3. In nucleotides, the CDR3 is TGTGCCAGCAGCGCACGGACTAGCGGTTCCTACGAGCAGTACTTC. This encodes CASSARTSGSYEQYF.

The chain employs TRBV19 and TRBJ1-1; D is perhaps TRBD1 (6 bases). Germline V lookup: CDR1 LNHDA, CDR2 SQIVND (reference sequence). There are 14 residues in the CDR3. Trimming took off 8 bases at V and 4 bases at J, with 17 bases between the two ends. The CDR3, as DNA: TGTGCCAGTCACCGCGGGGGGCTCGGCACTGAAGCTTTCTTT. Protein product: CASHRGGLGTEAFF.

This rearrangement joins TRBV2 to TRBJ1-2; a possible D gene is TRBD1 (5 bases). This CDR3 spans 11 amino acids. The V gene's germline CDR1 is SNHLY and CDR2 FYNNEI. Trimming cost V 8 bases and J 7 bases, with 11 bases left between them. This CDR3 reads CASGALRGYTF. The CDR3, as DNA: TGTGCCAGCGGGGCGCTACGTGGCTACACCTTC.

The chain combines TRBV5-4 with TRBJ2-3; D remains ambiguous. The V gene lost 1 base and the J gene lost 6 bases, with 3 bases spanning the gap. The CDR3 covers 11 residues. Germline lookup yields CDR1 SGHNT and CDR2 YYREEE (reference sequence). In DNA form, the CDR3 reads TGTGCCAGCAGCTTGAGCGATACGCAGTATTTT. Protein: CASSLSDTQYF.

This chain connects TRBV7-9 to TRBJ1-1, with TRBD1 identical over 8 bases. The CDR3 is made up of 14 amino acids. The V gene's germline CDR1 is SEHNR and CDR2 FQNEAQ (reference sequence). J gave up 1 base and V 3 bases, and 1 base lay outside the gene matches. CDR3 in amino acids: CASSLDRANTEAFF. The CDR3 DNA reads as TGTGCCAGCAGCTTGGACAGGGCGAACACTGAAGCTTTCTTT.

The rearrangement joins TRBV6-6 to TRBJ2-7; D remains unclear. Between the trimmed V and J ends, which lost 2 bases and 3 bases, there was a span of 14 bases. The CDR3 is 15 residues long. In germline, CDR1 is MNHNY, CDR2 SVGAGI (reference sequence). The chain's CDR3 is CASSYDLGSYYEQYF. The CDR3 nucleotides read TGTGCCAGCAGTTACGACCTAGGAAGTTACTACGAGCAGTACTTC.

V is TRBV5-6 and J is TRBJ2-4; 8 bases are a match to TRBD2. J lost 6 bases, V lost 2 bases, and 7 bases had no gene match. Germline V gene sequence: CDR1 SGHDT, CDR2 YYEEEE. The CDR3 totals 15 residues. The chain's CDR3 is CASSLAGVGGNIQYF. The CDR3 DNA is TGTGCCAGCAGCTTAGCGGGAGTGGGGGGAAACATTCAGTACTTC.

The CDR3 DNA is TGCGCCAGCAGCTTGTTCTTCTCAACTGAGGGCGGGCAGAACACTGAAGCTTTCTTT. This sequence encodes CASSLFFSTEGGQNTEAFF. This chain uses TRBV5-1 with TRBJ1-1; D remains ambiguous. The CDR3 runs to 19 residues. Germline V lookup: CDR1 SGHRS, CDR2 YFSETQ. Trimming pared 1 base from V and 1 base from J, leaving 23 bases between.

This chain uses TRBV9 with TRBJ2-5, with no clear D. Trimming pared 4 bases from V and 5 bases from J, leaving 9 bases between. CDR1 is SGDLS, CDR2 YYNGEE, per germline. The CDR3 runs 12 residues. This chain's CDR3 is CASSTHGETQYF. CDR3 nucleotides: TGTGCCAGCAGCACACACGGGGAGACCCAGTACTTC. Complete variable domain (other parts from reference TRBV9 and TRBJ2-5): DSGVTQTPKHLITATGQRVTLRCSPRSGDLSVYWYQQSLDQGLQFLIQYYNGEERAKGNILERFSAQQFPDLHSELNLSSLELGDSALYFCASSTHGETQYFGPGTRLLVL.

This clone was counted a single time. The chain joins TRBV19 to TRBJ1-1; no reliable D call. Trimming removed 8 bases from V and 1 base from J, with 14 bases in between. The germline V gene encodes CDR1 LNHDA and CDR2 SQIVND (reference sequence). CDR3 size: 14 residues. The CDR3 region is CASSSPGKNTEAFF. The CDR3 bases are TGTGCCAGTTCCAGCCCGGGGAAGAACACTGAAGCTTTCTTT.

In DNA, the CDR3 is TGTGCCAGCAGGCTCACAGGGGCCATGAACACTGAAGCTTTCTTT. Amino acids: CASRLTGAMNTEAFF. The chain combines TRBV6-6 with TRBJ1-1, with 7 nucleotides matching TRBD1. Trimming took 6 bases from V and 0 from J; bases not matched to a gene: 7. The CDR3 has 15 amino acids. Per the germline V gene, CDR1 is MNHNY and CDR2 is SVGAGI (reference sequence).

The genes are TRBV7-9 and TRBJ2-3; 8 bases match TRBD2. This CDR3 has 14 amino acids. CDR1 SEHNR and CDR2 FQNEAQ come from the germline V gene (reference sequence). The V gene end was trimmed by 8 bases and the J gene end by 3 bases; junction bases not matched to a gene: 7. The CDR3 DNA follows: TGTGCCAGCCGAGGAGCGGGAGCGACAGATACGCAGTATTTT. Its protein product is CASRGAGATDTQYF.

The chain has TRBV7-2 and TRBJ1-4, with 7 bases aligning to TRBD1. In germline, CDR1 is SGHTA, CDR2 FQGNSA. J gave up 7 bases and V 4 bases, and 12 bases lay outside the gene matches. CDR3 length equals 16 residues. CDR3 sequence (DNA): TGTGCCAGCAGCTCAGCAGGGGGAACTGCGAGTGAAAAACTGTTTTTT. Amino acids: CASSSAGGTASEKLFF.

The gene calls are TRBV7-9 and TRBJ2-7; a possible D gene is TRBD2 (6 bases). Germline loops: CDR1 SEHNR, CDR2 FQNEAQ (reference sequence). Trimming shortened V by 6 bases and J by 5 bases, and 26 bases separated the two germline ends. This CDR3 has 17 residues. The chain's CDR3 is CASSTGYSGEKADEQYF. In DNA, the CDR3 is TGTGCCAGCAGTACGGGCTATTCGGGGGAGAAGGCGGACGAGCAGTACTTC.

V usage is TRBV4-3 and J usage is TRBJ2-1; 10 bases match TRBD2. The germline V gene has CDR1 LGHNA and CDR2 YSLEER. Trimming took 0 bases from V and 3 from J; bases not matched to a gene: 11. CDR3 length: 19 amino acids. The CDR3 region is CASSQEFRAGGPDYNEQFF. Here the CDR3 DNA reads TGCGCCAGCAGCCAAGAGTTTCGAGCGGGAGGGCCCGACTACAATGAGCAGTTCTTC.

The gene calls are TRBV30 and TRBJ2-4; 9 nucleotides match TRBD1. CDR1 is GTSNPN and CDR2 is SVGIG in the germline V gene (reference sequence). The CDR3 is 13 amino acids. V lost 1 base, J lost 6 bases, and 1 base stayed unmatched. DNA for the CDR3: TGTGCCTGGAGTGAGGACAGGGGAAACATTCAGTACTTC. Its protein is CAWSEDRGNIQYF.

The rearrangement links TRBV11-3 to TRBJ2-3, with 9 nucleotides matching TRBD2. CDR1 and CDR2 from the germline V gene are SGHNT and YENEEA. J lost 12 bases, V lost 3 bases, and 10 bases had no gene match. CDR3 size: 14 residues. The CDR3 coding sequence is TGTGCCAGCAGCTTGGATTCGCGGGAGGGGAAACAGTATTTT. Translated, it gives CASSLDSREGKQYF.

The CDR3 DNA reads TGTGCCACCAGCAGAGCTACCGGGGTTCGGACCCAGGATGAGCAGTTCTTC. This sequence encodes CATSRATGVRTQDEQFF. This chain uses TRBV15 with TRBJ2-1; perhaps TRBD2 as D (5 bases). Germline CDR1 LNHNV, CDR2 YYDKDF (reference sequence). V was cut by 1 base and J by 8 bases, with 21 bases left in between. The CDR3 has 17 residues.

The genes are TRBV29-1 and TRBJ2-7, with D maybe TRBD1 (6 bases). CDR1 is SQVTM, CDR2 ANQGSEA, per germline. CDR3 length: 14 amino acids. V dropped 6 bases and J dropped 5 bases, with 20 bases sitting between them. CDR3 sequence reads: CSVRGTLSDNEQYF. The CDR3 bases are TGCAGCGTCAGAGGGACACTCTCGGACAACGAGCAGTACTTC.

This chain uses TRBV7-9 with TRBJ2-1; 14 bases align to TRBD2. Trimming removed 0 bases from V and 7 bases from J; junction bases left unmatched: 2. CDR1 is SEHNR and CDR2 is FQNEAQ in the germline V gene (reference sequence). The CDR3 has 16 amino acids. CDR3 sequence reads: CASSLARLAGGNEQFF. CDR3 in DNA: TGTGCCAGCAGCTTAGCGCGACTAGCGGGAGGGAATGAGCAGTTCTTC.